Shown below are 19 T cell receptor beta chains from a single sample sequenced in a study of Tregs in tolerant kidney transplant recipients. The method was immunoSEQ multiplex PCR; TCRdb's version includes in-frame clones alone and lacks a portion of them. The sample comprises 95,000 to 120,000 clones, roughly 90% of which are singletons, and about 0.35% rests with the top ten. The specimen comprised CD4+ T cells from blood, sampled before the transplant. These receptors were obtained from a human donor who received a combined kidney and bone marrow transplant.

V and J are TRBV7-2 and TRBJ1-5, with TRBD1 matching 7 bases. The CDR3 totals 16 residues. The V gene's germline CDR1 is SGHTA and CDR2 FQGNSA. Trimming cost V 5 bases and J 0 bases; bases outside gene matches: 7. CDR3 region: CASSAGTAFSNQPQHF. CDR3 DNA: TGTGCCAGCAGCGCCGGGACAGCCTTTAGCAATCAGCCCCAGCATTTT.

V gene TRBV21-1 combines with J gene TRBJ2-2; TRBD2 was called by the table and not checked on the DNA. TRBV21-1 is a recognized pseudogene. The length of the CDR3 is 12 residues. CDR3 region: CASSKGSGVLFF. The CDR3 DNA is TGTGCCAGCAGCAAGGGGTCCGGGGTGCTGTTTTTT.

CDR3: CASSPGQVNQPQHF. The DNA of the CDR3 is TGTGCCAGCAGCCCAGGACAGGTCAATCAGCCCCAGCATTTT. This sequence joins TRBV28 and TRBJ1-5; 7 bases map to TRBD1. CDR3 length equals 14 residues. V shed 6 bases, J shed 3 bases, and the junction held 5 bases outside the gene matches. Germline CDR1 and CDR2: MDHEN and SYDVKM.

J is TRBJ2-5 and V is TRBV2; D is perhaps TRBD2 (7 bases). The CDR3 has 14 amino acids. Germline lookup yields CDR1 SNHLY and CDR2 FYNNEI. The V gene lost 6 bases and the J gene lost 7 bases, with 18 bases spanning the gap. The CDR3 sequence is CASSAVGGGGTQYF. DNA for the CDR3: TGTGCCAGCAGCGCCGTTGGGGGCGGGGGGACCCAGTACTTC.

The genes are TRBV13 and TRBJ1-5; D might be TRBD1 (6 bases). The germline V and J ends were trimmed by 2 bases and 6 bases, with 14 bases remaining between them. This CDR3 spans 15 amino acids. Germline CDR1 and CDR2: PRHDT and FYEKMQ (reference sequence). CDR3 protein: CASSLSAGAGQPQHF. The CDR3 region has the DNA TGTGCCAGCAGCTTATCTGCGGGGGCTGGTCAGCCCCAGCATTTT.

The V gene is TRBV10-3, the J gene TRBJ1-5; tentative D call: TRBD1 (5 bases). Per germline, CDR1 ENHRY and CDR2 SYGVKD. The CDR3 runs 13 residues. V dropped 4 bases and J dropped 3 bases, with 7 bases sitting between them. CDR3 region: CAISGGDNQPQHF. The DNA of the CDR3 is TGTGCCATCAGTGGGGGCGACAATCAGCCCCAGCATTTT.

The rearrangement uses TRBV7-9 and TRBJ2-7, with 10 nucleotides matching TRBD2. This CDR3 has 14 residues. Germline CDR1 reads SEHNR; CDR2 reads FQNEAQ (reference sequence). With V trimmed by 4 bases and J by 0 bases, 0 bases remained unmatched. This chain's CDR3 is CASSSSGSSYEQYF. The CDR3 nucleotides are TGTGCCAGCAGCTCTAGCGGGAGCTCCTACGAGCAGTACTTC.

The CDR3 sequence: CASSTGQVVDEQYF. Written as DNA, the CDR3 is TGCGCCAGCAGTACGGGACAGGTGGTGGACGAGCAGTACTTC. This chain connects TRBV5-1 to TRBJ2-7; 8 positions match TRBD1. The CDR3 covers 14 residues. The V gene's germline CDR1 is SGHRS and CDR2 YFSETQ. V gave up 5 bases and J gave up 5 bases; unmatched junction bases: 9.

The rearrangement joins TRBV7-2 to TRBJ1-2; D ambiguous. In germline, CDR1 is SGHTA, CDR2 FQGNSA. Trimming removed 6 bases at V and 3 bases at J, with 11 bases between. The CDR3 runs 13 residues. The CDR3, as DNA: TGTGCCAGCAGTCTCTCCCAGGACTATGGCTACACCTTC. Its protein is CASSLSQDYGYTF.

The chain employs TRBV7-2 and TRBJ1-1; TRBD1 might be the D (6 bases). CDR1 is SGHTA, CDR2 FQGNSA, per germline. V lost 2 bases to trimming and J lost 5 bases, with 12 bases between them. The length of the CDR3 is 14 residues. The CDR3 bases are TGTGCCAGCAGCTTATTGGGGCAGGGGACTGAAGCTTTCTTT. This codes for CASSLLGQGTEAFF.

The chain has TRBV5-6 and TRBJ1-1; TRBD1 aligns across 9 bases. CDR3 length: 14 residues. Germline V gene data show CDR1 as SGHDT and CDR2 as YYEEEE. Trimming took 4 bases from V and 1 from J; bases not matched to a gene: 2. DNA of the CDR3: TGTGCCAGCAGCATGGGACAGGGGAACACTGAAGCTTTCTTT. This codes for CASSMGQGNTEAFF. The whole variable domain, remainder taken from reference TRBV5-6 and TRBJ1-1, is DAGVTQSPTHLIKTRGQQVTLRCSPKSGHDTVSWYQQALGQGPQFIFQYYEEEERQRGNFPDRFSGHQFPNYSSELNVNALLLGDSALYLCASSMGQGNTEAFFGQGTRLTVV.

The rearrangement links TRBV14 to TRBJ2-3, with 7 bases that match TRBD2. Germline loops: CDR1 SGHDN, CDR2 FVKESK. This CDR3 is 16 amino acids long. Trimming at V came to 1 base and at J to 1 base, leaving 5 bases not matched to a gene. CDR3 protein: CASSQALAARTDTQYF. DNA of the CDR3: TGTGCCAGCAGCCAAGCTCTAGCGGCGCGCACAGATACGCAGTATTTT.

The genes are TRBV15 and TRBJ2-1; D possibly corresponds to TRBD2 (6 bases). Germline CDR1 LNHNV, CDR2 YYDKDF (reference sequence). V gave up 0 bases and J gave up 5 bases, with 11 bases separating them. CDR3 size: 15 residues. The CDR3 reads CATSRDPTRHNEQFF. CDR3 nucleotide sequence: TGTGCCACCAGCAGAGACCCGACTAGGCACAATGAGCAGTTCTTC. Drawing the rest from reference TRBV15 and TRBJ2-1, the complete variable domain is DAMVIQNPRYQVTQFGKPVTLSCSQTLNHNVMYWYQQKSSQAPKLLFHYYDKDFNNEADTPDNFQSRRPNTSFCFLDIRSPGLGDTAMYLCATSRDPTRHNEQFFGPGTRLTVL.

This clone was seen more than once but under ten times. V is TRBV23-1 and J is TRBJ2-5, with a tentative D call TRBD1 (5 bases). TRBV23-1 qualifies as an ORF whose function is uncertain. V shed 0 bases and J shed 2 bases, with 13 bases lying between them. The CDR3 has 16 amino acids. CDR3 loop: CASSQSSGIDQETQYF. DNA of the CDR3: TGCGCCAGCAGTCAATCGTCAGGGATAGATCAAGAGACCCAGTACTTC.

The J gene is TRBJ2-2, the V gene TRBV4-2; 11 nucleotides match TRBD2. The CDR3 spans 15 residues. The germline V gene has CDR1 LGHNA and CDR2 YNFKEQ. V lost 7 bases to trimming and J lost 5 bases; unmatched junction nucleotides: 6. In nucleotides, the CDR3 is TGTGCCAGCAAGCTAGCGGGGGGTGCAACCGGGGAGCTGTTTTTT. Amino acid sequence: CASKLAGGATGELFF.

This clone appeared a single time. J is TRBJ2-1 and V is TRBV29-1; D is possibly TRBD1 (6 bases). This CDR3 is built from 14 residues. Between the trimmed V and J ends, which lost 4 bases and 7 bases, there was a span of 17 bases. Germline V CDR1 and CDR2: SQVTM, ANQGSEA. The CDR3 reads CSVGGGVAGNEQFF. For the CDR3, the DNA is TGCAGCGTTGGAGGGGGTGTTGCGGGTAATGAGCAGTTCTTC.

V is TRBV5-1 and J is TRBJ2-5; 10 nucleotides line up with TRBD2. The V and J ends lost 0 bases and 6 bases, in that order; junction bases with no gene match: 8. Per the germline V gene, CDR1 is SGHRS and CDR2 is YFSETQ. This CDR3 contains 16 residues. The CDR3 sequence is CASSLVVASGRQTQYF. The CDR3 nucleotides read TGCGCCAGCAGCTTGGTCGTGGCTAGCGGGAGACAGACCCAGTACTTC.

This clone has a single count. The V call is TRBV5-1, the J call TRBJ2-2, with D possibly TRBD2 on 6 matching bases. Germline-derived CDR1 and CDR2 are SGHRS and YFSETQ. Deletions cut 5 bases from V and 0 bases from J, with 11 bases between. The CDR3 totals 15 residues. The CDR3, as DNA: TGCGCCAGCAGATCCCCGGGGGCGAACACCGGGGAGCTGTTTTTT. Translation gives CASRSPGANTGELFF. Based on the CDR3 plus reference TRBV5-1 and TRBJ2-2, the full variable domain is KAGVTQTPRYLIKTRGQQVTLSCSPISGHRSVSWYQQTPGQGLQFLFEYFSETQRNKGNFPGRFSGRQFSNSRSEMNVSTLELGDSALYLCASRSPGANTGELFFGEGSRLTVL.

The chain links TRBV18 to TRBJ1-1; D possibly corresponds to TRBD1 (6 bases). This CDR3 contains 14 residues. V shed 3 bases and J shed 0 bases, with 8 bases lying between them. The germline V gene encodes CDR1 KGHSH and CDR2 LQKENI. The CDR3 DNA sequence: TGTGCCAGCTCACCGGGACAAATGAACACTGAAGCTTTCTTT. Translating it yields CASSPGQMNTEAFF.